Below, one T cell receptor beta chain is given with its context. There are 15 residues in the CDR3. The sample belongs to a study of cytomegalovirus exposure and HLA in healthy donors. PCR used 60 Vbeta primers and 13 Jbeta primers. Using immunoSEQ multiplex PCR, the repertoire was profiled, and TCRdb retains in-frame clones only, with some absent. The sample records approximately 170,000 clones, 80% to 90% being singletons. This receptor was taken from a male donor in good health and CMV-seronegative. The chain has TRBV21-1 and TRBJ1-5. TRBV21-1 is a documented pseudogene. Material: PBMCs. CDR3 region: CASSTPGVGNQPQHF. The CDR3 region has the DNA TGTGCCAGCAGCACCCCGGGGGTGGGCAATCAGCCCCAGCATTTT.